The TCR beta chain under discussion was sequenced for a study of T cell changes during pregnancy in multiple sclerosis. The protocol was immunoSEQ multiplex PCR, while the TCRdb copy is restricted to in-frame clones and leaves out a portion. The sample lists roughly 42,000 clones, around 90% occurring once. Trimming pared 4 bases from V and 6 bases from J, leaving 14 bases between. Per the germline V gene, CDR1 is SGHRS and CDR2 is YFSETQ. The CDR3 has 14 residues. The receptor's source is a female donor with multiple sclerosis, enrolled in a pregnancy study. The V call is TRBV5-1, the J call TRBJ1-5; maybe TRBD1 (6 bases). The sample here was CD4+ T cells from peripheral blood mononuclear cells, taken in the first trimester of pregnancy. CDR3 DNA: TGCGCCAGCAGCACGTCACAGGGCGGTCAGCCCCAGCATTTT. Protein: CASSTSQGGQPQHF.